This is a list of T cell receptor beta chains from one sample in a study of T cells in tuberculosis. Clones were sequenced by immunoSEQ multiplex PCR, and TCRdb holds only the in-frame ones, with some missing. The repertoire consists of 24,000 or so clones, with roughly 95% occurring once and the leading ten covering just under 9.5%. Sequences were obtained from PBMCs. These receptors were taken from a donor between 10 and 35 years old with latent tuberculosis or without tuberculosis infection. CDR3s include the opening cysteine and the closing phenylalanine or tryptophan. A D gene is named only where the DNA matches it firmly. Size values are once, few and many counts, or a class for expanded clones, and some rows have none.

>TRBV2|TRBD1|.|TRBJ1-5
TGTGCCAGCAGATCTGACAGGGTACAGCAGCCCCAGCATTTT
CASRSDRVQQPQHF
>TRBV5-1|.|.|TRBJ1-5
TGCGCCAGCAGCTTGGGGGACTTCAATCAGCCCCAGCATTTT
CASSLGDFNQPQHF
>TRBV7-2|TRBD2|.|TRBJ2-3
TGTGCCAGCAGCCCCAATAGCGGGGGGAGGGGCACAGATACGCAGTATTTT
CASSPNSGGRGTDTQYF
>TRBV2|TRBD1|.|TRBJ1-5
TGTGCCAGCAGCTTAGGACAGGGAAGCAATCAGCCCCAGCATTTT
CASSLGQGSNQPQHF
>TRBV2|.|.|TRBJ2-1
TGTGCCAGCAGTGGGACTATTACCTACAATGAGCAGTTCTTC
CASSGTITYNEQFF
>TRBV7-3|TRBD2|.|TRBJ2-1
TGTGCCAGCAGCCCCACTAGCGGAGCATACAATGAGCAGTTCTTC
CASSPTSGAYNEQFF
>TRBV29-1|.|once|TRBJ1-4
TGCAGCGTTGGCGGTGCAAATGAAAAACTGTTTTTT
CSVGGANEKLFF
>TRBV5-4|.|.|TRBJ2-5
TGTGCCAGCAGCCGACAGGCCCAAGAGACCCAGTACTTC
CASSRQAQETQYF
>TRBV2|.|.|TRBJ1-4
TGTGCCACCTCCGTTTGGGGCGGTGGTGAAAAACTGTTTTTT
CATSVWGGGEKLFF
>TRBV9|TRBD1|.|TRBJ1-2
TGTGCCAGCAGCGTAGAGGACAGGCCCCTCTATGGCTACACCTTC
CASSVEDRPLYGYTF
>TRBV7-9|.|once|TRBJ1-1
TGTGCCAGCAGTAGGACAGAGAGGGTGGAAGCTTTCTTT
CASSRTERVEAFF
>TRBV9|TRBD2|once|TRBJ2-1
TGTGCCAGCAGCGTCACTAGCGGGGGGATTTACAATGAGCAGTTCTTC
CASSVTSGGIYNEQFF
>TRBV7-2|TRBD2|.|TRBJ2-7
TGTGCCAGCAGCTCCCGGGGCGGGACTAGCGACAACAACCACGAGCAGTACTTC
CASSSRGGTSDNNHEQYF
>TRBV29-1|.|.|TRBJ2-7
TGCAGCGTTGACGCAGGGTACGAGCAGTACTTC
CSVDAGYEQYF
>TRBV11-2|.|.|TRBJ1-2
TGTGCCAGCAGCTTAGTATCAGGAACTTATGGCTACACCTTC
CASSLVSGTYGYTF
>TRBV20-1|.|few|TRBJ1-2
TGCAGTGCTTATTCGGTTGGCTACACCTTC
CSAYSVGYTF
>TRBV7-3|.|.|TRBJ2-2
TGTGCCAGCAGCCCTCCGGGAGCCGCGAACACCGGGGAGCTGTTTTTT
CASSPPGAANTGELFF
>TRBV9|TRBD2|.|TRBJ2-1
TGTGCCAGCAGCGTGACGGGGGGGCGCGGGAATGAGCAGTTCTTC
CASSVTGGRGNEQFF
>TRBV5-6|.|.|TRBJ1-5
TGTGCCAGCAGCTTAGGGAGTCAGCCCCAGCATTTT
CASSLGSQPQHF
>TRBV6-5|.|.|TRBJ1-1
TGTGCCAGCATTGGGAGGGGTGACACTGAAGCTTTCTTT
CASIGRGDTEAFF
>TRBV29-1|TRBD1|once|TRBJ1-2
TGCAGCGTGGAGACAGGGGGCGGGTCCTATGGCTACACCTTC
CSVETGGGSYGYTF
>TRBV29-1|.|once|TRBJ2-6
TGCAGCATAAAGGAGGGGGGGAGTGGGGCCAACGTCCTGACTTTC
CSIKEGGSGANVLTF
>TRBV7-6|TRBD1|once|TRBJ2-1
TGTGCCACCCAGGGGGTCGCTCTGGAGCAGTTCTTC
CATQGVALEQFF
>TRBV6-5|.|.|TRBJ1-2
TGTGCCAGCAGCATACAGGGTCCGGCTGGCTACACCTTC
CASSIQGPAGYTF
>TRBV12-5|TRBD1|.|TRBJ1-1
TGTGCTAGTGCCCCGGGACAGGGGAACACTGAAGCTTTCTTT
CASAPGQGNTEAFF
>TRBV5-1|.|.|TRBJ1-2
TGCGCCAGCAGCTTAGGCAGGGAAACCCCCTATGGCTACACCTTC
CASSLGRETPYGYTF
>TRBV30|.|.|TRBJ1-6
TGTGCCTGGAGCGCGGACCCGGGGGGTTCACCCCTCCACTTT
CAWSADPGGSPLHF
>TRBV2|.|.|TRBJ1-3
TGTGCCAGCAGTGAGCGATCCCGCTCTGGAAACACCATATATTTT
CASSERSRSGNTIYF
>TRBV9|.|.|TRBJ2-1
TGTGCCAGCAGCCGGGGTGAAGCCCTCGGCAATGAGCAGTTCTTC
CASSRGEALGNEQFF
>TRBV27|.|.|TRBJ2-7
TGTGCCAGCAGTTCCCAGGTAGCCTACGAGCAGTACTTC
CASSSQVAYEQYF
>TRBV7-9|.|.|TRBJ1-1
TGTGCCAGCAGCATCGGGATGGTTGTGAACACTGAAGCTTTCTTT
CASSIGMVVNTEAFF
>TRBV4-1|TRBD2|.|TRBJ2-3
TGCGCCAGCAGCCAAGGTGAGCGGGGGGTCACAGATACGCAGTATTTT
CASSQGERGVTDTQYF
>TRBV5-1|TRBD2|.|TRBJ2-1
TGCGCCAGCAGCGATGGTAGCGGGGGGTCCTACAATGAGCAGTTCTTC
CASSDGSGGSYNEQFF
>TRBV29-1|.|.|TRBJ2-2
TGCAGCGTTGCTGCCCCGGGCACCGGGGAGCTGTTTTTT
CSVAAPGTGELFF
>TRBV18|TRBD1|.|TRBJ1-2
TGTGCCAGCTCACCACCGACAGGGAACTATGGCTACACCTTC
CASSPPTGNYGYTF
>TRBV7-9|TRBD1|.|TRBJ1-6
TGTGCCAGCAGCTTAGCTGTAGGGACAGGACATTCACCCCTCCACTTT
CASSLAVGTGHSPLHF
>TRBV5-5|.|once|TRBJ1-2
TGTGCCAGCAGCTCGGACAGCCAATTTCACTATGGCTACACCTTC
CASSSDSQFHYGYTF
>TRBV5-4|.|once|TRBJ2-6
TGTGCCAGCAGGCCGCCGGGTCCTGGGGCCAACGTCCTGACTTTC
CASRPPGPGANVLTF
>TRBV5-5|TRBD2|.|TRBJ2-1
TGTGCCAGCAGCTCCGGGACTAGCGTAGAGGGTGAGCAGTTCTTC
CASSSGTSVEGEQFF
>TRBV5-1|.|.|TRBJ2-5
TGCGCCAGCAGTCTGGGCAACCAAGAGACCCAGTACTTC
CASSLGNQETQYF